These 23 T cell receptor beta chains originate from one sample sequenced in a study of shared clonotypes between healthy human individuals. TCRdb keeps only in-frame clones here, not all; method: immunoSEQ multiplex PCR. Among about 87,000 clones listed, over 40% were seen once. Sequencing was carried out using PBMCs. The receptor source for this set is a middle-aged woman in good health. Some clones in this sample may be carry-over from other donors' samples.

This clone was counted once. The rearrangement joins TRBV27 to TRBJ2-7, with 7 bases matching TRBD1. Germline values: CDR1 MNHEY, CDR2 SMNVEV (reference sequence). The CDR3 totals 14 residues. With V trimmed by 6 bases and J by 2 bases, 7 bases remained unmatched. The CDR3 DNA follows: TGTGCCAGCAGGGCCGGGACAGCAACCTACGAGCAGTACTTC. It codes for CASRAGTATYEQYF.

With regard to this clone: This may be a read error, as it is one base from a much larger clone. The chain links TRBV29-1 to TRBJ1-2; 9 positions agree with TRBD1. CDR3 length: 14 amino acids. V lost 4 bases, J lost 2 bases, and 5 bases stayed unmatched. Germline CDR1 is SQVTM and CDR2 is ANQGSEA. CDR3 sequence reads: CSVGRQGVNYGYTF. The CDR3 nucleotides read TGCAGCGTTGGCCGACAGGGGGTGAACTATGGCTACACCTTC.

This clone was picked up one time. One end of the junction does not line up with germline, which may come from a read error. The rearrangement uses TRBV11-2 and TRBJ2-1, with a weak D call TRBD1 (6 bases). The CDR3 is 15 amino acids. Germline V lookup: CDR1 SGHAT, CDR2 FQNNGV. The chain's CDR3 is CASSLPATGYNEHFF. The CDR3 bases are TGTGCCAGCAGTCTCCCCGCGACAGGATACAATGAGCATTTCTTC.

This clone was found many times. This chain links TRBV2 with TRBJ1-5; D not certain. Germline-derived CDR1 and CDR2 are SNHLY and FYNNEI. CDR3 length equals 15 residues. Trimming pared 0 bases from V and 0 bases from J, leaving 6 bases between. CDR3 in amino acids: CASSEALGSNQPQHF. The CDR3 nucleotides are TGTGCCAGCAGTGAAGCGCTGGGTAGCAATCAGCCCCAGCATTTT.

CDR3 in amino acids: CASSPGGGGSGETQYF. The DNA for the CDR3 is TGTGCCAGCAGCCCCGGGGGCGGGGGATCCGGAGAGACCCAGTACTTC. The chain employs TRBV14 and TRBJ2-5; maybe TRBD2 (7 bases). Trimming removed 4 bases at V and 4 bases at J, with 19 bases between. The germline V gene encodes CDR1 SGHDN and CDR2 FVKESK. This CDR3 has 16 residues.

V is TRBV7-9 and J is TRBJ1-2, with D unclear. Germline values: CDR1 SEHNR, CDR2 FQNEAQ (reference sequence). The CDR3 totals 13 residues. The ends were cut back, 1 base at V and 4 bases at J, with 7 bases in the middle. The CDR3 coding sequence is TGTGCCAGCAGCTTAGGACCGAGCTATGGCTACACCTTC. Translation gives CASSLGPSYGYTF.

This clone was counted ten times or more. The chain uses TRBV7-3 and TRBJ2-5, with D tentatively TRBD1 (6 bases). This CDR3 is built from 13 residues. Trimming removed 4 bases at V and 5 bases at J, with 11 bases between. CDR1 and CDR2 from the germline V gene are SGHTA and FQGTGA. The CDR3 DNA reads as TGTGCCAGCAGCTCGGGACAAGGGGAGACCCAGTACTTC. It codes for CASSSGQGETQYF.

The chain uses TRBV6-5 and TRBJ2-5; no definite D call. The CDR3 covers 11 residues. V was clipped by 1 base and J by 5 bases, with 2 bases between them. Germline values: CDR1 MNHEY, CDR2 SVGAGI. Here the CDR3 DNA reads TGTGCCAGCAGTTACTTTGAGACCCAGTACTTC. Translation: CASSYFETQYF.

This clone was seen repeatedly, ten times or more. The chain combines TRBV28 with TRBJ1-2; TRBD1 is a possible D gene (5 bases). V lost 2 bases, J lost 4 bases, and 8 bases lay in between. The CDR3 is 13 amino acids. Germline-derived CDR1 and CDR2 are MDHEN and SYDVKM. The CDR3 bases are TGTGCCAGCAGTTTAGGGGCCGGCTATGGCTACACCTTC. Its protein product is CASSLGAGYGYTF.

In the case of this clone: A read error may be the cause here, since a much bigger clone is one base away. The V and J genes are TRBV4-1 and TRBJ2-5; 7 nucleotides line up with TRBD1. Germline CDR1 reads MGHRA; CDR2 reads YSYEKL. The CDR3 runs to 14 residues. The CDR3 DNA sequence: TGCGCCAGCGGCCAGACAGGGTCCAAAGAGACCCAGTACTTC. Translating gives CASGQTGSKETQYF.

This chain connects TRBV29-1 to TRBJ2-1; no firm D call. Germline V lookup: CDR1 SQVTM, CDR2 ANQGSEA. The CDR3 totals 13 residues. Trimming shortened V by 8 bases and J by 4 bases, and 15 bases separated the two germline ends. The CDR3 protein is CSTRQVGYNEQFF. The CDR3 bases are TGCAGCACGAGGCAGGTTGGGTACAATGAGCAGTTCTTC.

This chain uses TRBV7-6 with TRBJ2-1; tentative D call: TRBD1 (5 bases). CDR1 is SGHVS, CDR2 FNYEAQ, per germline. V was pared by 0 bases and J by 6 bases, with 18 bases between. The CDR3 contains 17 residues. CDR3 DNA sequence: TGTGCCAGCAGCTTAGCGCTAAGGGCAGGGCATGGCAATGAGCAGTTCTTC. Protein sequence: CASSLALRAGHGNEQFF.

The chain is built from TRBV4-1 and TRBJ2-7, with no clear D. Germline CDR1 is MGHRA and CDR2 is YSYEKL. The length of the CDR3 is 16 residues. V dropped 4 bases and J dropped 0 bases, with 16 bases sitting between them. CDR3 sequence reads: CASSPLEVWGSYEQYF. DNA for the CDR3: TGCGCCAGCAGCCCCTTGGAAGTTTGGGGCTCCTACGAGCAGTACTTC.

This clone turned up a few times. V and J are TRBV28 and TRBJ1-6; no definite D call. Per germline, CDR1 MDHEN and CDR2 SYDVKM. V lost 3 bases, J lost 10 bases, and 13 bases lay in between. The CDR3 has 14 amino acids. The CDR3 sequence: CASSFSGTGSPLHF. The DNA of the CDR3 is TGTGCCAGCAGTTTTAGTGGTACTGGGTCACCCCTCCACTTT.

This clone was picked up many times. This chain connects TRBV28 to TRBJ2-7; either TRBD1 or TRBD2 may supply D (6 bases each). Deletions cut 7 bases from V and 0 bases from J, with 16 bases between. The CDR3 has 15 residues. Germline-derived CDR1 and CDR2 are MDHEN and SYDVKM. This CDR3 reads CASTDRLARSYEQYF. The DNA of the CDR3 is TGTGCCAGCACCGACAGGCTAGCGCGCTCCTACGAGCAGTACTTC.

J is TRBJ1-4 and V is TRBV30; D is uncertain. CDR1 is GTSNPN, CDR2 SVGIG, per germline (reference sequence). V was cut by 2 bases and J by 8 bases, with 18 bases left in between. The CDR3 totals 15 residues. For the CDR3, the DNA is TGTGCCTGGAGTCCCTTCGAAGGTTGGGGAGAAAAACTGTTTTTT. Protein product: CAWSPFEGWGEKLFF.

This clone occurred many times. CDR3 sequence reads: CAWRLGNYGYTF. DNA of the CDR3: TGTGCCTGGAGACTCGGGAACTATGGCTACACCTTC. The V gene is TRBV30, the J gene TRBJ1-2; D unresolved. The ends were cut back, 3 bases at V and 2 bases at J, with 7 bases in the middle. The germline V gene encodes CDR1 GTSNPN and CDR2 SVGIG (reference sequence). The CDR3 covers 12 residues.

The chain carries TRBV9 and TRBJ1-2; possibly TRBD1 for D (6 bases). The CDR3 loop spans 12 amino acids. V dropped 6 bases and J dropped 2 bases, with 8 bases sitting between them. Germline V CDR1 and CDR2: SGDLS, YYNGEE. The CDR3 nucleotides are TGTGCCAGCAACACAGGGAACTATGGCTACACCTTC. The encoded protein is CASNTGNYGYTF.

CDR3 in amino acids: CASSHPVGAAYEQYF. The CDR3 DNA is TGTGCCAGCAGCCATCCCGTAGGGGCGGCCTACGAGCAGTACTTC. The chain combines TRBV28 with TRBJ2-7; a possible D gene is TRBD1 (5 bases). CDR3 length: 15 amino acids. CDR1 and CDR2 (germline): MDHEN, SYDVKM. V dropped 6 bases and J dropped 2 bases, with 17 bases sitting between them.

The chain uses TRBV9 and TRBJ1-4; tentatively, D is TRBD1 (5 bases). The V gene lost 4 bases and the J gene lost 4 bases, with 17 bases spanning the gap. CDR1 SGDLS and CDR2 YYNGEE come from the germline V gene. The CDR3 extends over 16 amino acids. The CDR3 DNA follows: TGTGCCAGCAGCCCTAATGTGGGACTGCTTAATGAAAAACTGTTTTTT. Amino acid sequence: CASSPNVGLLNEKLFF.

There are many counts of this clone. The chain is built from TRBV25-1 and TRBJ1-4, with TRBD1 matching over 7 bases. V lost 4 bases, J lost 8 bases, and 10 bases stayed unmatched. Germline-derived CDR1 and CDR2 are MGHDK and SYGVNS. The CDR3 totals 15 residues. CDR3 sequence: CASSASRGDWEKLFF. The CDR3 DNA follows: TGTGCCAGCAGTGCCTCCAGGGGGGACTGGGAAAAACTGTTTTTT. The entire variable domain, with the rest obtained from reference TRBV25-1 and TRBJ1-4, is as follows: EADIYQTPRYLVIGTGKKITLECSQTMGHDKMYWYQQDPGMELHLIHYSYGVNSTEKGDLSSESTVSRIRTEHFPLTLESARPSHTSQYLCASSASRGDWEKLFFGSGTQLSVL.

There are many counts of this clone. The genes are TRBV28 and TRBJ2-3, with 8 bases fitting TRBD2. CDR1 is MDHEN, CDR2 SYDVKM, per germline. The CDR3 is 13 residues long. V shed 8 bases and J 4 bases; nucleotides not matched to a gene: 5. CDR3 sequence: CASVGRVSDTQYF. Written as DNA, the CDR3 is TGTGCCAGCGTCGGGAGGGTCTCAGATACGCAGTATTTT.

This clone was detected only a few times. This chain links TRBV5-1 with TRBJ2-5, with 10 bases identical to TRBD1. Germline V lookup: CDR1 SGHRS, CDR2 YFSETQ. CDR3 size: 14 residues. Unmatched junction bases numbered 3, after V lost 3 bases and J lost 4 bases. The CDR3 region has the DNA TGCGCCAGCAGCTCCGGGACAGGGGTAGAGACCCAGTACTTC. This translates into CASSSGTGVETQYF. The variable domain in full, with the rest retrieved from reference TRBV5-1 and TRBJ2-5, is KAGVTQTPRYLIKTRGQQVTLSCSPISGHRSVSWYQQTPGQGLQFLFEYFSETQRNKGNFPGRFSGRQFSNSRSEMNVSTLELGDSALYLCASSSGTGVETQYFGPGTRLLVL.